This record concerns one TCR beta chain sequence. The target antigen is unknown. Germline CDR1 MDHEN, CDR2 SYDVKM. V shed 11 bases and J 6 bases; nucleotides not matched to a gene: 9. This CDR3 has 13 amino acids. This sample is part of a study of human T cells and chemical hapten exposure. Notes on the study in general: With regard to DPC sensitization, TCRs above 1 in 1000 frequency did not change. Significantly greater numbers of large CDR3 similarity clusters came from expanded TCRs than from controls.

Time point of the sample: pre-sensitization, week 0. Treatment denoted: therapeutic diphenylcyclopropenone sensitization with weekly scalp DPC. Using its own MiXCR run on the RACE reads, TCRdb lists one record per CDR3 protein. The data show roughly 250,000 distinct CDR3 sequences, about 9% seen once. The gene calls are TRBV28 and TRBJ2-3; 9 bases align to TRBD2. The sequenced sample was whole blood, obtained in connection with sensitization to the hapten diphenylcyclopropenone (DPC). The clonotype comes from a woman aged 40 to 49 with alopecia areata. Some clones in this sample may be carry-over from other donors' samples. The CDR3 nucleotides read TGTGCCTCAGGGCCTAGCGGGACGGATACGCAGTATTTT. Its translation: CASGPSGTDTQYF.